A selection of T cell receptor beta chains follows, all from one sample in a study of post-analysis software for immune sequencing data. TCRdb reprocessed the PCR reads with MiXCR, giving one entry per CDR3 protein. The sample consists of roughly 800,000 distinct CDR3 sequences, roughly 50% of them appearing once. The sequencing input was blood. The receptors derive from a girl aged 10-17 years with multiple sclerosis. Each CDR3 is given with its conserved first and last residue. The D gene is left open where the match is weak. Not every row has a clone size; where given, it reads once, few, many or a size class.

abundance	d_gene	j_gene	v_gene	CDR3nt	CDR3aa
-	-	TRBJ2-4	TRBV20-1	TGCAGTGCTTCAAAGGCAGCGGAAAACATTCAGCACTTC	CSASKAAENIQHF
-	TRBD1	TRBJ2-1	TRBV12-3/TRBV12-4	TGTGCCAGCAGAAGGGACAGAGAAGAGTTCTTC	CASRRDREEFF
-	TRBD1	TRBJ2-5	TRBV29-1	TGCAGCGGGACTGACAGGGGAAAAGAGACCCAGTACTTC	CSGTDRGKETQYF
few	-	TRBJ2-5	TRBV29-1	TGCAGCGTTCTGATGTGGGAGACCCAGTACTTC	CSVLMWETQYF
-	-	TRBJ2-1	TRBV7-2	TGTGCCAGCGGGTCGTATGAGCAGTTCTTC	CASGSYEQFF
-	TRBD2	TRBJ2-1	TRBV20-1	TGCAGTGCTAGAGATCAAGCTAGCGGGAGCTATGAGCAGTTCTTC	CSARDQASGSYEQFF
-	TRBD1	TRBJ2-2	TRBV3-1	TGTGCCAGCCGACTGGGGACAGGACCCACCGGGGAGCTGTTTTTT	CASRLGTGPTGELFF
-	TRBD2	TRBJ2-3	TRBV7-9	TGTGCCAGCAGCTTAGTCGCGGGACTAGCTATAGGCACAGATACGCAGTATTTT	CASSLVAGLAIGTDTQYF
-	TRBD1	TRBJ2-5	TRBV25-1	TGTGCCAGCAGTGACCCCGGGACAGGGGTGGAGACCCAGTACTTC	CASSDPGTGVETQYF
-	-	TRBJ2-4	TRBV20-1	TGCAGTGCTAGAGATAGGAGGGTGGAAGGAAACATTCAGTACTTC	CSARDRRVEGNIQYF
few	TRBD2	TRBJ2-4	TRBV18	TGTGCCAGCTCACCGACGGGGGGATGGAACATTCAGTACTTC	CASSPTGGWNIQYF
-	TRBD2	TRBJ2-1	TRBV6-5	TGTGCCAGCACCCGGACTAGCGGGGGTTTGGGGGAGCAGTTCTTC	CASTRTSGGLGEQFF
-	-	TRBJ2-7	TRBV9	TGTGCCAGCAGCGTAGACTACACAGCCTACGAGCAGTACTTC	CASSVDYTAYEQYF
-	-	TRBJ2-7	TRBV21-1	TGTGCCAGCAACTTCCGGGGCTATTTCTACGAGCAGTACTTC	CASNFRGYFYEQYF
few	-	TRBJ2-7	TRBV12-5	TGTGCTAGTGGTTTGAGAACAGTCGAGCAGTACTTC	CASGLRTVEQYF
few	-	TRBJ2-5	TRBV6-6	TGTGCCAGCAGTTACAGTGAGGGACAAGAGACCCAGTACTTC	CASSYSEGQETQYF
once	TRBD2	TRBJ2-1	TRBV29-1	TGCAGCGCCGGCGTCTTAGCAGCGGGGGGTGAGCAGTTCTTC	CSAGVLAAGGEQFF
-	-	TRBJ2-1	TRBV9	TGTGCCAGCAGCGGGTATGGGGGCTCCGCCCTCTACAATGAGCAGTTCTTC	CASSGYGGSALYNEQFF
-	-	TRBJ1-2	TRBV20-1	TGCAGTGCTAGACTAAGCAGGGCCGGCTATGGCTACACCTTC	CSARLSRAGYGYTF
-	TRBD1	TRBJ2-7	TRBV6-6	TGTGCCAGCAGCTTGGGACAGCGCCTGGGGTACGGGCAGTACTTC	CASSLGQRLGYGQYF
few	-	TRBJ2-3	TRBV15	TGTGCCACCAGCCCGGGGACTCCAGATACGCAGTATTTT	CATSPGTPDTQYF
-	TRBD1	TRBJ1-2	TRBV7-9	TGTGCCAGCAGCTTAGGGAACAGGGGCGGCTATGGCTACACCTTC	CASSLGNRGGYGYTF
-	-	TRBJ1-1	TRBV6-1	TGTGCCAGCAGTGAAGGGGATTCCACTGAAGCTTTCTTT	CASSEGDSTEAFF
-	-	TRBJ1-2	TRBV29-1	TGCAGCGTTGTCATAGGGGGGGACTATGGCTACACCTTC	CSVVIGGDYGYTF
-	-	TRBJ2-7	TRBV20-1	TGCAGTGCTACCCGACAGGCAGGGTGGTCCTACGAGCAGTACTTC	CSATRQAGWSYEQYF
-	TRBD2	TRBJ2-1	TRBV7-3	TGTGCCAGCAGCGAGACTAGCGGGAATAACAATGAGCAGTTCTTC	CASSETSGNNNEQFF
-	-	TRBJ2-1	TRBV11-1	TGTGCCAGCAGCTTCGGCAATTGGGAGCAGTTCTTC	CASSFGNWEQFF
few	-	TRBJ1-1	TRBV7-9	TGTGCCAGCAGCTTAGCTATTGCCTGGCCCACTGAAGCTTTCTTT	CASSLAIAWPTEAFF
-	-	TRBJ2-7	TRBV20-1	TGCAGTGCTAACCGAGGGCCCTACGAGCAGTACTTC	CSANRGPYEQYF
few	TRBD2	TRBJ2-3	TRBV6-5	TGTGCCAGCAGCCTCCTCGGCGGGAGGACAGATACGCAGTATTTT	CASSLLGGRTDTQYF
many	-	TRBJ1-2	TRBV7-9	TGTGCCAGCAGTCCGGACGGTAACTATGGCTACACCTTC	CASSPDGNYGYTF
-	TRBD2	TRBJ2-3	TRBV10-3	TGTGCCATCAGACTAGCGGGGACAGATACGCAGTATTTT	CAIRLAGTDTQYF
-	TRBD2	TRBJ2-7	TRBV7-3	TGTGCCAGCAGCCCAATAGCGGGGGTGAGATTTTACGAGCAGTACTTC	CASSPIAGVRFYEQYF
few	TRBD2	TRBJ2-1	TRBV25-1	TGTGCCAGCAGTGGGGGGAGGGGCTCATCCTACAATGAGCAGTTCTTC	CASSGGRGSSYNEQFF
-	TRBD1	TRBJ2-1	TRBV5-1	TGCGCCAGCAGCTTGTTCGCGGACAGGGGGCAGAATGAGCAGTTCTTC	CASSLFADRGQNEQFF
once	TRBD2	TRBJ2-7	TRBV3-1	TGTGCCAGCAGCCAAGATGCGTCGGGTACTAGCGGGGGCCCTCAGGAGCAGTACTTC	CASSQDASGTSGGPQEQYF
-	TRBD1	TRBJ1-5	TRBV13	TGTGCCAGCAGCGCGGGGACAGTGGATCAGCCCCAGCATTTT	CASSAGTVDQPQHF
few	-	TRBJ2-7	TRBV6-5	TGTGCCAGCAGCCTATACGGGGAGCAGTACTTC	CASSLYGEQYF
few	TRBD1	TRBJ1-1	TRBV20-1	TGCAGTGCTAGGTCGGGGACAGGGCAGAGTGGAGCTTTCTTT	CSARSGTGQSGAFF
-	TRBD2	TRBJ2-1	TRBV18	TGTGCCAGCTCACCAGCCGGGACTAGACCCTCTGAGCAGTTCTTC	CASSPAGTRPSEQFF
-	TRBD2	TRBJ2-3	TRBV7-3	TGTGCCAGCGGTTCTAGCGGGAGGGGCACAGATACGCAGTATTTT	CASGSSGRGTDTQYF
-	-	TRBJ2-7	TRBV15	TGTGCCACCAGCAGAGATGACGGGGGCGACGAGCAGTACTTC	CATSRDDGGDEQYF
few	-	TRBJ1-4	TRBV3-1	TGTGCCAGCAGCTCCTGGGGGGGGGCGGTGAATGAAAAACTGTTTTTT	CASSSWGGAVNEKLFF
-	TRBD1	TRBJ1-1	TRBV20-1	TGCAGTGCTTTACAACAGGGGACCCTTGGCACTGAAGCTTGCTTT	CSALQQGTLGTEACF
-	-	TRBJ2-7	TRBV29-1	TGCAGCGTTGTAGGACAGCCATCCTACGAGCAGTACTTC	CSVVGQPSYEQYF